This TCR beta chain was captured by sequencing in a study of cytomegalovirus exposure and HLA in healthy donors. About the study: A prior analysis found about 120 million unique TCR beta sequences from 170 million or so T cells. Study-wide points: It was only CMV serostatus that was available as immune exposure information. A prior analysis recorded that most TCR beta V segments were productive about 87% or about 30% of the time.

CDR1 is LNHDA, CDR2 SQIVND, per germline (reference sequence). The V segment lost 9 bases and the J segment 9 bases; nucleotides outside the gene matches: 13. The CDR3 is 15 residues long. Primers: 60 Vbeta forward and 13 Jbeta reverse. Using immunoSEQ multiplex PCR, the repertoire was profiled, and TCRdb retains in-frame clones only, with some absent. The sample contains 150,000 to 170,000 clones, roughly 80% of which appear only once. This clone appeared a single time. Its antigen is undetermined. This rearrangement joins TRBV19 to TRBJ2-1, with 11 bases matching TRBD2. The source of this sequence is a woman aged 40 to 50 in good health and CMV-seronegative. Sequenced sample: PBMCs. In DNA form, the CDR3 reads TGTGCCAGCAAGACTAGCGGGGAACCCCGAGGTGAGCAGTTCTTC. Amino acids: CASKTSGEPRGEQFF.